This TCR beta chain emerged from a study of blood T cell repertoires in COVID-19. For the study at large: Some COVID-19 samples were acute and others convalescent; all came from the United States, Italy and Spain.

This CDR3 has 13 amino acids. Trimming stripped 1 base from V and 5 bases from J, with 6 bases between. Germline CDR1 reads SGHVS; CDR2 reads FQNEAQ. Researchers sorted participants into cohorts using their self-reported clinical history. As handled by the study authors: Reference gene primer amplification yielded estimated nucleated cell counts. The protocol was immunoSEQ multiplex PCR, while the TCRdb copy is restricted to in-frame clones and leaves out a portion. V and J calls plus clone size are reproduced from that table; the DNA served to infer D and trimming. The repertoire has approximately 170,000 clones, around four fifths of them found once; the top ten carry about 4%.

Sequenced sample: PBMCs or T cells enriched from blood (not recorded which). The sequence was obtained from a woman aged 50 to 65 in a cohort exposed to, infected with or recovered from COVID-19 (not recorded which). V is TRBV7-8 and J is TRBJ1-5; no clear D. The CDR3 reads CASSLDRDQPQHF. In DNA form, the CDR3 reads TGTGCCAGCAGCTTAGACCGAGATCAGCCCCAGCATTTT.